This TCR beta chain appears in the sequencing data of a study of regulatory T cells in long-lasting Graves disease listed by TCRdb under 2021. About the investigation overall: In the newly diagnosed Graves' disease group, patients had been taking antithyroid drugs for less than 3 months. A total of some 35 samples underwent TCR sequencing: 13 from persistent and roughly 20 from newly diagnosed Graves' disease patients. The study was conducted in China and was registered as a clinical trial. Patients with persistent Graves' disease were compared with patients with newly diagnosed Graves' disease using TCR sequencing and RNA sequencing of peripheral blood.

Per the publication, the time point label means: newly diagnosed GD, antithyroid drugs for less than 3 months. For both TCR sequencing and RNA sequencing, RNA was extracted from PBMCs in TRIzol. The diagnosis of Graves' disease followed American Thyroid Association guidelines. Recruitment of patients was carried out at an endocrinology department in Xi'an, China. Each patient gave approximately 8.8 milliliters of peripheral blood, collected in an EDTA anticoagulant tube. PBMCs were isolated by Ficoll Paque Plus density gradient separation without further T cell sorting. An Agilent 2100 Bioanalyzer and agarose gel were used to assess RNA quality, and a NanoDrop 2000 was used to measure RNA concentration. Ten or more counts support this clonotype. Its specific antigen is unknown. Base quality data are lacking; no much larger clone is found one base away. The CDR3 measures 15 amino acids from cysteine to phenylalanine. CDR3 DNA only is kept here, 45 bases in frame from base 1. The junction shows trimming of 1 base on V and 2 bases on J, plus 11 bases between the germline ends. CDR1 and CDR2 are read off the germline V gene as SGHDT and YYEEEE.

Library method: multiplex PCR. Sequencing was performed on an Illumina HiSeq 4000. iRepertoire HTBI primers and Arm-PCR amplification of CDR3 regions were used to construct TCR beta libraries. Before sequencing, the PCR products underwent gel purification. The authors' pipeline ran thus. Across samples, around 58 TRBV and 13 to 15 TRBJ segments were identified and used for gene usage analysis of CDR3 amino acid clonotypes. COPE and FqMerger were used to merge the filtered high-quality paired reads into contigs. BLAST was used to align contigs to IMGT TRBV, TRBD and TRBJ reference genes, and CDR3 was defined according to IMGT. Any clonotype with a frequency above 0.1% was classified as a highly expanded clone. Repertoire diversity was measured by Shannon entropy, and V-J evenness by the Gini coefficient. Public clonotypes were defined as clonotypes shared by more than one individual. The public reads were run again by TCRdb, first through fastp at Q25 and then through MiXCR, and only productive beta chains were kept. Each entry merges the rows of one CDR3 protein and shows their most common DNA and genes. The V and J calls reflect TCRdb's pipeline rather than the authors' work. The sample includes 370,000 or so distinct CDR3 sequences, with around 15% observed a single time. In total, the top ten clones hold 20% of the sample.

What the work shows at the level of the full study, not this receptor alone: Sequencing and analysis were restricted to the TCR beta chain. Patients with persistent disease shared more public clonotypes (around 3,000) than newly diagnosed patients did (more than 900). Compared with newly diagnosed patients, patients with persistent Graves' disease had lower TCR Shannon entropy and fewer highly expanded clones, which suggests clonal expansion. Preferential use of TRBV28, TRBJ1-2 and TRBJ2-5 was observed in persistent disease, whereas TRBV20-1 and TRBJ2-1 were favored in newly diagnosed disease. The authors acknowledged the small sample size as a limitation that may reduce accuracy. Peripheral blood alone was examined, since thyroid tissue, which constituted the primary lesion, could not be accessed.

Another study also made use of these data, one on T cells in Graves' hyperthyroidism and ophthalmopathy. As that second paper reports: Stable Graves' hyperthyroidism was defined as the absence of progression to ophthalmopathy over 18 months of follow-up. Hyperthyroidism patients were newly diagnosed, with disease duration under 2 months, and aged 18 to 65 years. The study excluded patients with uncontrolled infections, other autoimmune diseases, pregnancy or lactation. Diagnoses were based on clinical symptoms, serum thyroxine and TRAb, thyroid ultrasound and orbital computed tomography. The first round of RT-PCR for the TCR CDR3 was performed with the HTBI primer set and the Qiagen OneStep RT-PCR kit. Blood samples also contained most of the expanded thyroid clonotypes (frequency above 0.001), which suggests that blood repertoires may reflect thyroid immune responses. In cross-validation, a model built on a 13 V-J signature told ophthalmopathy apart from stable hyperthyroidism with approximately 91% sensitivity and roughly 83% specificity, and in testing the same model reached 80%/75%. During validation, the model predicted progression to ophthalmopathy a median of about 6.5 months ahead of onset, with 60% to 71% sensitivity and 72% to 80% specificity. To identify distinguishing TCR V-J signatures, a discovery cohort of roughly 100 patients was used, comprising 40 to 45 with Graves' ophthalmopathy and some 60 with stable Graves' hyperthyroidism. Prospective prediction of ophthalmopathy was tested in an independent validation cohort of approximately 19 hyperthyroidism patients and some 17 patients who later progressed to ophthalmopathy. The roughly 91 discovery patients were randomly divided into training and test sets at a 7:3 ratio. The study also compared thyroid tissue and blood T-cell repertoires from a handful of Graves' hyperthyroidism patients. Following sampling, methimazole starting at 30 mg daily was given to hyperthyroidism patients, and high-dose intravenous methylprednisolone was given to ophthalmopathy patients. The libraries were constructed in a second round of multiplex PCR and then size-selected and purified. Libraries were sequenced paired-end with 100 bp reads on an Illumina HiSeq2000. SOAPnuke was used to process the raw data, removing reads that contained adapters or uncalled bases, had a mean Phred below 15, or lacked an exact match to the constant primer or identifier. COPE v1.2.5 was used to merge the high-quality paired reads, and each unique nucleotide sequence was defined as a clonotype. Clonotypes were aligned to IMGT TRBV, TRBD and TRBJ reference segments using MiTCR v1.1. Only V-J combinations with frequency above 0.0001, covering approximately 99% of repertoires, were analysed. A TCS score was defined as the ratio between F50 (clonal expansion) and ExV (chaos), using BLOSUM62-based TCRdist between CDR3 peptides within each V-J. Welch's t-statistics and random forest reduced roughly 530 V-J features to roughly 13, which were used in a naive Bayes classifier (R e1071). No statistical method was used to set the sample size in advance, and investigators knew the group allocation. The paper reports TCR Vbeta CDR3 sequencing of over 130 peripheral blood samples: 43 ophthalmopathy, approximately 74 hyperthyroidism and some 17 progressor patients.

The rearrangement combines TRBV5-6 with TRBJ2-3; the D gene is perhaps TRBD1, on 5 matching bases. This material consisted of peripheral blood mononuclear cells (PBMCs), taken at new diagnosis, from a patient treated with antithyroid drugs. The receptor was isolated from a woman in her late teens or twenties with Graves disease. Donor details come from another sample of the same person, matched by shared clones. The base sequence is TGTGCCAGCAGCTTGTTGCAGGGCGACACAGATACGCAGTATTTT. This is translated as CASSLLQGDTDTQYF.